The clone carrying this T cell receptor (beta chain) was observed a single time. The CDR3 length is 12 residues. Germline values: CDR1 SNHLY, CDR2 FYNNEI. Trimming removed 10 bases from V and 2 bases from J, with 10 bases in between. RNA was extracted and reverse transcribed into cDNA as the sequencing template. The data were produced by immunoSEQ multiplex PCR, yet TCRdb's version contains in-frame clones alone and is incomplete. The table has 120,000 or so clones, 55% to 80% seen once; the top ten hold 2.5% to 3%. These data originate in a study of CD8+ T cells in alopecia areata. This chain uses TRBV2 with TRBJ2-3; no definite D call. The sequence came from a human donor in good health. Sequencing input: CD4+ T cells sorted from blood. The CDR3: CATSDLTDTQYF. DNA for the CDR3: TGTGCCACATCCGACCTCACAGATACGCAGTATTTT.